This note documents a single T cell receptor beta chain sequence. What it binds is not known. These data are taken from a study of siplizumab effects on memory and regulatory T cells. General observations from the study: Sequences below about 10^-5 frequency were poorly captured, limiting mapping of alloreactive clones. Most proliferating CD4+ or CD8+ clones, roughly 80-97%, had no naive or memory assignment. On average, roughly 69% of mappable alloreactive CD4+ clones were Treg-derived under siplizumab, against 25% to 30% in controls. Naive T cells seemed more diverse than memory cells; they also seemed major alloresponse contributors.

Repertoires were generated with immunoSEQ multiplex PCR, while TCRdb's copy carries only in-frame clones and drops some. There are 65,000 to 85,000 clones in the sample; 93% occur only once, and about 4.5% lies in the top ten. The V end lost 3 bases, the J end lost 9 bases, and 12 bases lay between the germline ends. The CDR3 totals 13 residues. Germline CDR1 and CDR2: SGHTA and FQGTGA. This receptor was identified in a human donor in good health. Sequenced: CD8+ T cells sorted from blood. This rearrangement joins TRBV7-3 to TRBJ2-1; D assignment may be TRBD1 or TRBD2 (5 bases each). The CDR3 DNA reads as TGTGCCAGCAGCTTTTTGGGGGATGGTGAGCAGTTCTTC. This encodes CASSFLGDGEQFF.